This TCR beta chain comes out of a study of T cells after yellow fever vaccination. Overall study results and limits: The appearance of a small share of clonotypes in both CD4 and CD8 compartments was observed.

With 5 bases clipped from V and 7 bases from J, the junction kept 8 bases outside the gene matches. The CDR3 runs to 14 residues. Germline V CDR1 and CDR2: SGHNT, YENEEA. Comment on this clonotype: Its antigen is currently unknown.

UMIs and a universal primer site were added when TCR cDNA was made by 5'RACE template switching. TCRdb re-called the 5' RACE reads through MiXCR, storing one row per CDR3 protein. The table records a few hundred thousand distinct CDR3 sequences, 17% of them present only once. V gene TRBV11-3 combines with J gene TRBJ2-7, with 10 bases lining up with TRBD1. The sample in question was PBMCs, obtained around 5 days after the first yellow fever vaccination. The receptor comes from a man aged 18 to 35 who received the YFV17D yellow fever vaccine. CDR3 in DNA: TGTGCCAGCAGCCTCCGGGACAGGGGCTGGGAGCAGTACGTC. Residues: CASSLRDRGWEQYV.